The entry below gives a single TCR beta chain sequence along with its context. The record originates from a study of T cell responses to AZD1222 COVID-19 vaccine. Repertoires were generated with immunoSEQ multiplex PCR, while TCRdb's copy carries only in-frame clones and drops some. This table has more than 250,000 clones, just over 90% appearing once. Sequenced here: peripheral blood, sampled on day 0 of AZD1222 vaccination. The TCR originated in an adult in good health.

DNA for the CDR3: TGTGCCAGCAGCTTCAAACTAGCGGGCCCGGCGGGGGAGCAGTTCTTC. It codes for CASSFKLAGPAGEQFF. The V and J genes are TRBV7-9 and TRBJ2-1; 9 bases are a match to TRBD2. CDR3 length: 16 residues. Germline V gives CDR1 SEHNR, CDR2 FQNEAQ (reference sequence). V was clipped by 3 bases and J by 10 bases; unmatched bases: 13.